Sequencing of this T cell receptor (beta chain) was carried out in a study of blood T cell repertoires in COVID-19. The CDR3 totals 13 residues. After removal of 8 bases from V and 3 bases from J, the junction contained 1 base not matched to a gene. Original handling: By means of reference gene primer amplification, nucleated cell counts were estimated. Assay: immunoSEQ multiplex PCR; the TCRdb copy retains only in-frame clones and omits some. The V and J calls and clone size were taken over from that table, and D and trimming were inferred from the DNA. The table has about 47,000 clones, approximately 78% seen once.

The rearrangement uses TRBV12-3 or TRBV12-4 and TRBJ2-6; TRBD1 aligns across 7 bases. This TCR was sampled from a human donor with acute or convalescent COVID-19. The donor label of this sample is uncertain. The sequencing sample was made of peripheral blood. The DNA of the CDR3 is TGTGCCAGCCGACAGGGTGGGGCCAACGTCCTGACTTTC. This codes for CASRQGGANVLTF.